This passage covers 21 T cell receptor beta chains from one sample sequenced in a study of response to subunit inactivated influenza vaccine. One entry per CDR3 protein, called by TCRdb with MiXCR from the RT-PCR reads. The data show roughly 570,000 distinct CDR3 sequences, with over 10% seen just once and around 14% held by the top ten. The material was PBMCs from blood, obtained roughly 6 weeks after vaccination. These receptors were obtained from a man in his fifties or sixties who received an inactivated influenza vaccine.

This clonotype was seen at least ten times. The chain joins TRBV12-3 or TRBV12-4 to TRBJ1-5; D is possibly TRBD1 (6 bases). Trimming shortened V by 5 bases and J by 1 base, and 12 bases separated the two germline ends. CDR3 length: 15 residues. This CDR3 is CASSARGTSNQPQHF. The CDR3, as DNA: TGTGCCAGCAGTGCAAGGGGGACGAGCAATCAGCCCCAGCATTTT.

This sequence joins TRBV28 and TRBJ1-2, with D tentatively TRBD1 (5 bases). Germline CDR1 reads MDHEN; CDR2 reads SYDVKM. V was shortened by 6 bases and J by 4 bases, with 9 bases between the two germline ends. This CDR3 contains 12 residues. CDR3 nucleotides: TGTGCCAGCAGCTCAGGGTTCTATGGCTACACCTTC. Translating it yields CASSSGFYGYTF.

This clonotype showed up just a few times. The chain links TRBV2 to TRBJ2-1, with D maybe TRBD2 (6 bases). This CDR3 is built from 16 residues. Trimming cost V 0 bases and J 4 bases, with 13 bases left between them. Germline CDR1 is SNHLY and CDR2 is FYNNEI. The CDR3, as DNA: TGTGCCAGCAGTGAAGCGTCGCGGGGAGTTTACAATGAGCAGTTCTTC. Protein sequence: CASSEASRGVYNEQFF. The full variable domain, with the rest looked up from reference TRBV2 and TRBJ2-1, is EPEVTQTPSHQVTQMGQEVILRCVPISNHLYFYWYRQILGQKVEFLVSFYNNEISEKSEIFDDQFSVERPDGSNFTLKIRSTKLEDSAMYFCASSEASRGVYNEQFFGPGTRLTVL.

V and J are TRBV7-9 and TRBJ1-4; D possibly corresponds to TRBD1 (6 bases). This CDR3 spans 14 amino acids. The germline V and J ends were trimmed by 5 bases and 0 bases, with 7 bases remaining between them. Germline V gene lookup returns CDR1 SEHNR and CDR2 FQNEAQ (reference sequence). DNA for the CDR3: TGTGCCAGCAGCCCAGGGGCAACTAATGAAAAACTGTTTTTT. Translating gives CASSPGATNEKLFF.

This clonotype was observed a few times. The chain uses TRBV4-3 and TRBJ2-1; 9 nucleotides align to TRBD2. Germline V CDR1 and CDR2: LGHNA, YSLEER. This CDR3 region has 16 residues. After removal of 0 bases from V and 10 bases from J, the junction contained 10 bases not matched to a gene. CDR3 amino acids: CASSQDSAGGPWEQFF. DNA of the CDR3: TGCGCCAGCAGCCAAGATTCCGCGGGGGGGCCGTGGGAGCAGTTCTTC.

This clonotype was found many times. The rearrangement uses TRBV5-1 and TRBJ2-2; D is ambiguous. The V gene lost 3 bases and the J gene lost 8 bases, with 8 bases spanning the gap. The CDR3 is 12 amino acids. Germline CDR1 SGHRS, CDR2 YFSETQ. The CDR3 reads CASSSTLGELFF. Written as DNA, the CDR3 is TGCGCCAGCAGCTCTACGCTGGGGGAGCTGTTTTTT.

The chain carries TRBV12-3 or TRBV12-4 and TRBJ1-1; D might be TRBD1 (6 bases). CDR3 length equals 15 residues. V gave up 7 bases and J gave up 1 base, with 16 bases separating them. The CDR3 bases are TGTGCCAGCACCGAGGGGGGCCGGAGGAACACTGAAGCTTTCTTT. Its translation is CASTEGGRRNTEAFF.

The chain has TRBV27 and TRBJ2-7; the D is unclear. The CDR3 sequence is 14 residues long. The V and J ends lost 2 bases and 7 bases respectively, with 15 bases between them. The germline V gene encodes CDR1 MNHEY and CDR2 SMNVEV (reference sequence). In DNA, the CDR3 is TGTGCCAGCAGTTTAACGGTACGCGGCGTGGAGCAGTACTTC. Encoded protein: CASSLTVRGVEQYF.

This clonotype was found a few times. This chain links TRBV7-9 with TRBJ1-1, with D possibly being TRBD1 (5 bases). Trimming pared 5 bases from V and 1 base from J, leaving 11 bases between. From germline, CDR1 is SEHNR and CDR2 FQNEAQ (reference sequence). This CDR3 spans 14 amino acids. The CDR3 loop is CASSRGRGNTEAFF. The CDR3 region has the DNA TGTGCCAGCAGCAGAGGTAGGGGGAACACTGAAGCTTTCTTT.

The chain combines TRBV9 with TRBJ2-3; no firm D call. Germline CDR1 SGDLS, CDR2 YYNGEE. The V gene lost 0 bases and the J gene lost 5 bases, with 7 bases spanning the gap. The CDR3 totals 13 residues. The CDR3 DNA is TGTGCCAGCAGCGTAGCTAGGATAGATACGCAGTATTTT. Translation: CASSVARIDTQYF.

The gene calls are TRBV5-1 and TRBJ1-1; weak D call: TRBD1 (5 bases). The CDR3 spans 15 residues. V lost 3 bases to trimming and J lost 0 bases, with 12 bases between them. Per germline, CDR1 SGHRS and CDR2 YFSETQ. CDR3 DNA sequence: TGCGCCAGCAGCTCCCAGACAGTGTTGAACACTGAAGCTTTCTTT. Protein product: CASSSQTVLNTEAFF.

CDR3 loop: CSATSGRASAASDTQYF. The CDR3 nucleotides are TGCAGTGCAACTAGCGGGAGGGCCTCCGCAGCCTCAGATACGCAGTATTTT. This sequence joins TRBV20-1 and TRBJ2-3; the match to TRBD2 covers 13 bases. This CDR3 is 17 amino acids long. V shed 6 bases and J 4 bases; nucleotides not matched to a gene: 13. The germline CDR1 and CDR2 sequences are DFQATT and SNEGSKA (reference sequence).

The chain combines TRBV7-2 with TRBJ2-7; D possibly matches TRBD1 or TRBD2 (6 bases each). Germline assignment: CDR1 SGHTA and CDR2 FQGNSA. The CDR3 has 14 residues. V lost 6 bases to trimming and J lost 5 bases, with 17 bases between them. CDR3 nucleotide sequence: TGTGCCAGCAGTGTGGGGGGCGCTGACCACGAGCAGTACTTC. Translating it yields CASSVGGADHEQYF.

This clonotype showed up just a few times. This chain uses TRBV5-1 with TRBJ2-2, with 9 positions matching TRBD1. The CDR3 extends over 15 amino acids. The V and J ends lost 4 bases and 3 bases, in that order; junction bases with no gene match: 4. In germline, CDR1 is SGHRS, CDR2 YFSETQ. CDR3 coding DNA: TGCGCCAGCAGCCCAGGGGACAGGGACACCGGGGAGCTGTTTTTT. Translating it yields CASSPGDRDTGELFF.

This clonotype appeared a few times. The chain joins TRBV20-1 to TRBJ2-3; 9 bases map to TRBD1. CDR3 length: 16 amino acids. The junction had 5 bases not matched to a gene; V was cut back by 0 bases and J by 1 base. CDR1 and CDR2 from the germline V gene are DFQATT and SNEGSKA (reference sequence). CDR3 residues: CSARDPRTGGTDTQYF. The CDR3 DNA reads TGCAGTGCTAGAGACCCTCGGACAGGGGGCACAGATACGCAGTATTTT.

The rearrangement links TRBV11-2 to TRBJ2-4; 9 bases agree with TRBD2. This CDR3 has 15 residues. Germline trimming cut 0 bases from V and 5 bases from J; bases unmatched to any gene: 2. Germline loops: CDR1 SGHAT, CDR2 FQNNGV. CDR3 bases: TGTGCCAGCAGCTTAGATCGCGGGGGGGAAAACATTCAGTACTTC. It yields the protein CASSLDRGGENIQYF.

This clonotype has a handful of counts. V gene TRBV11-2 combines with J gene TRBJ2-5; D may match TRBD1 or TRBD2 (6 bases each). CDR3 length: 18 amino acids. Deletions cut 6 bases from V and 0 bases from J, with 23 bases between. Germline CDR1 SGHAT, CDR2 FQNNGV. Here the CDR3 DNA reads TGTGCCAGCAGTCGTAGATCTATGGGGGGCCTGTACCAAGAGACCCAGTACTTC. The encoded protein is CASSRRSMGGLYQETQYF. Supplemented by reference TRBV11-2 and TRBJ2-5, the full variable domain reads EAGVAQSPRYKIIEKRQSVAFWCNPISGHATLYWYQQILGQGPKLLIQFQNNGVVDDSQLPKDRFSAERLKGVDSTLKIQPAKLEDSAVYLCASSRRSMGGLYQETQYFGPGTRLLVL.

In its sample, this clonotype was seen a few times. This chain uses TRBV2 with TRBJ2-5, with a possible D match to TRBD1 (5 bases). The CDR3 consists of 13 residues. Per germline, CDR1 SNHLY and CDR2 FYNNEI. The germline V and J ends were trimmed by 5 bases and 4 bases, with 11 bases remaining between them. CDR3 sequence reads: CASSKNRGETQYF. The CDR3 nucleotides read TGTGCCAGCAGTAAGAATAGGGGAGAGACCCAGTACTTC.

The sample holds a few counts of this clonotype. The gene calls are TRBV13 and TRBJ2-7; D is undetermined. The CDR3 length is 12 residues. Trimming cost V 0 bases and J 5 bases, with 5 bases left between them. The V gene's germline CDR1 is PRHDT and CDR2 FYEKMQ (reference sequence). This chain's CDR3 is CASSLGPHEQYF. CDR3 coding DNA: TGTGCCAGCAGCTTAGGCCCTCACGAGCAGTACTTC.

There are a few counts of this clonotype. The chain joins TRBV7-2 to TRBJ2-5; D gene unclear. The V and J ends lost 0 bases and 4 bases respectively, with 12 bases between them. Germline CDR1 is SGHTA and CDR2 is FQGNSA. The CDR3 spans 15 residues. The CDR3 DNA follows: TGTGCCAGCAGCTTAGCATTTGCCAGAACAGAGACCCAGTACTTC. Translation gives CASSLAFARTETQYF. Combining the CDR3 with reference TRBV7-2 and TRBJ2-5 gives the whole variable domain GAGVSQSPSNKVTEKGKDVELRCDPISGHTALYWYRQSLGQGLEFLIYFQGNSAPDKSGLPSDRFSAERTGGSVSTLTIQRTQQEDSAVYLCASSLAFARTETQYFGPGTRLLVL.

This clonotype came up many times. The chain links TRBV20-1 to TRBJ1-2; 8 bases are shared with TRBD1. V gave up 2 bases and J gave up 2 bases; unmatched junction bases: 4. Germline CDR1 is DFQATT and CDR2 is SNEGSKA (reference sequence). The CDR3 extends over 14 amino acids. The DNA for the CDR3 is TGCAGTGCTAGAACGGACAGGGAGAACTATGGCTACACCTTC. Amino acids: CSARTDRENYGYTF.